Below, 4 T cell receptor beta chains from the same sample are listed, as sequenced in a study of cytomegalovirus exposure and HLA in healthy donors. The PCR made use of 60 Vbeta and 13 Jbeta primers. Measured with immunoSEQ multiplex PCR; TCRdb has only the in-frame clones, and not every one. This table has 150,000 to 200,000 clones, over 70% appearing once. Material for sequencing was PBMCs. Receptor source: a woman aged 30 to 39 in good health and CMV-seronegative.

The chain recombines TRBV5-1 with TRBJ1-1; a weak D match, TRBD1 (6 bases). The V end lost 0 bases, the J end lost 5 bases, and 17 bases lay between the germline ends. CDR3 length: 16 amino acids. CDR1 is SGHRS, CDR2 YFSETQ, per germline. CDR3 protein: CASSLVWGGARTEAFF. CDR3 DNA: TGCGCCAGCAGCTTGGTTTGGGGGGGGGCGCGGACTGAAGCTTTCTTT. The entire variable domain, with the rest obtained from reference TRBV5-1 and TRBJ1-1, is as follows: KAGVTQTPRYLIKTRGQQVTLSCSPISGHRSVSWYQQTPGQGLQFLFEYFSETQRNKGNFPGRFSGRQFSNSRSEMNVSTLELGDSALYLCASSLVWGGARTEAFFGQGTRLTVV.

The J gene is TRBJ1-2, the V gene TRBV28, with a possible D match to TRBD1 (6 bases). Germline loops: CDR1 MDHEN, CDR2 SYDVKM. Trimming left V 7 bases short and J 7 bases short, with 13 bases between. The CDR3 loop spans 12 amino acids. The CDR3 DNA reads TGTGCCAGCACCCAGTGGGGGCCTGGCTACACCTTC. It encodes CASTQWGPGYTF.

V and J are TRBV9 and TRBJ1-5; D ambiguous. The ends were cut back, 0 bases at V and 0 bases at J, with 7 bases in the middle. Germline V gene data show CDR1 as SGDLS and CDR2 as YYNGEE. The CDR3 runs 15 residues. The CDR3 sequence: CASSVGGYSNQPQHF. As DNA, the CDR3 is TGTGCCAGCAGCGTAGGCGGGTATAGCAATCAGCCCCAGCATTTT.

J is TRBJ2-5 and V is TRBV18, with 7 positions matching TRBD1. The V gene end was trimmed by 4 bases and the J gene end by 3 bases; junction bases not matched to a gene: 11. The CDR3 length is 16 residues. Germline loops: CDR1 KGHSH, CDR2 LQKENI. The CDR3 is CASSLSTGSSKETQYF. The CDR3 nucleotides read TGTGCCAGCTCACTCTCGACAGGGTCTTCCAAAGAGACCCAGTACTTC.